The clone carrying this TCR beta chain occurred once. These data belong to a study of blood T cell repertoires in COVID-19. Study context: Some COVID-19 samples were acute and others convalescent; all came from the United States, Italy and Spain. T cells, B-cell-depleted T cells, or PBMCs supplied cDNA or gDNA.

The CDR3 totals 15 residues. Germline CDR1 MGHRA, CDR2 YSYEKL. Trimming stripped 0 bases from V and 7 bases from J, with 13 bases between. Study processing details: Reference gene primer amplification in the assay estimated nucleated cell counts. Profiled with immunoSEQ multiplex PCR; TCRdb holds only in-frame clones, not every one. V, J and clone size were drawn from that table, and D and trimming were deduced from the DNA. The sample lists 200,000 to 300,000 clones; roughly 77% were seen once. V gene TRBV4-1 combines with J gene TRBJ1-5; the D is unclear. The sequence was obtained from a woman of 80 years or more with acute or convalescent COVID-19. Sequenced sample: peripheral blood. CDR3 amino acids: CASSQDVRGLQPQHF. The CDR3 DNA reads TGCGCCAGCAGCCAAGATGTACGGGGTTTACAGCCCCAGCATTTT.